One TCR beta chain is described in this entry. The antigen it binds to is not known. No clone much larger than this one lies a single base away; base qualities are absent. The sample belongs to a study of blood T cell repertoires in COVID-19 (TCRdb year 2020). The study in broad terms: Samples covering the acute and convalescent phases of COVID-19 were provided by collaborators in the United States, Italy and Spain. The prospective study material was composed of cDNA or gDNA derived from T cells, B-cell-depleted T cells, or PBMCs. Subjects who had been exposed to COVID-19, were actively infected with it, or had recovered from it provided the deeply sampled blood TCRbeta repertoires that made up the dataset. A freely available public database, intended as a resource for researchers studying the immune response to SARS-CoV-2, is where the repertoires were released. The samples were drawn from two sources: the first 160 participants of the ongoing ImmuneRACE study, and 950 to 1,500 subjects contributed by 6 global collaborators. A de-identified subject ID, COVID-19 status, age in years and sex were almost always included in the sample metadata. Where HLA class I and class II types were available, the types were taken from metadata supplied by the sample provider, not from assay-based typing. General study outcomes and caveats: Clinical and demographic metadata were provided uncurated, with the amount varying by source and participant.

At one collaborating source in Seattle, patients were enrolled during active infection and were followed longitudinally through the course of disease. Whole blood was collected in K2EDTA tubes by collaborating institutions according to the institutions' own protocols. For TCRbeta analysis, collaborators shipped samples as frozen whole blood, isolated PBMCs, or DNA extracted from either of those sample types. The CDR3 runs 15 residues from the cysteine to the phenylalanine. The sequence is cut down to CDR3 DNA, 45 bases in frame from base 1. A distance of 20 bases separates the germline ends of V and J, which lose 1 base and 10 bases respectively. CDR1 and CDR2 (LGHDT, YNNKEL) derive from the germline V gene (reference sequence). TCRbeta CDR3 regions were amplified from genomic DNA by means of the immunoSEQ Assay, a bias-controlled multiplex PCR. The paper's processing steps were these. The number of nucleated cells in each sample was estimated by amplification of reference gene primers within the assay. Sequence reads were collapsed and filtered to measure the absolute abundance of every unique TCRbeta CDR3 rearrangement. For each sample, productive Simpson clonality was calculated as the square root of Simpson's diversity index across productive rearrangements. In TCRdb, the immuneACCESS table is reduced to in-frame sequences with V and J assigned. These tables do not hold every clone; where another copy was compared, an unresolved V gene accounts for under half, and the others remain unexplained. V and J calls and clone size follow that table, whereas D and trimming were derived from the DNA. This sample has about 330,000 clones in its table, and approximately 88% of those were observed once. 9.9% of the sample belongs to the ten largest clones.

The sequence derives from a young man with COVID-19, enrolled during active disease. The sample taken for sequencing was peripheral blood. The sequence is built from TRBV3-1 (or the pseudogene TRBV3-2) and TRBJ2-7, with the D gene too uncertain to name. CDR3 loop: CASSQGAYTHTRQYF. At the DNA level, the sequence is TGTGCCAGCAGCCAAGGGGCGTACACCCACACGAGACAGTACTTC.